This entry lists 2 T cell receptor beta chains sequenced from one sample in a study of neurological immune-mediated disorders. TCRdb reprocessed the 5' RACE reads with MiXCR, giving one entry per CDR3 protein. The sample shows 50,000 to 60,000 distinct CDR3 sequences, about 2.5% of them seen only once. The sample consisted of PBMCs. These receptors all come from a man aged 45 to 65 with multiple sclerosis.

This clonotype was recorded many times. The chain joins TRBV20-1 to TRBJ1-2; 9 bases map to TRBD1. Germline trimming cut 3 bases from V and 4 bases from J; bases unmatched to any gene: 6. The CDR3 is 14 residues long. Germline assignment: CDR1 DFQATT and CDR2 SNEGSKA (reference sequence). CDR3 region: CSASYRGLGYGYTF. The CDR3 DNA reads TGCAGTGCTAGCTACAGGGGGCTCGGCTATGGCTACACCTTC.

This clonotype appeared many times. This sequence joins TRBV20-1 and TRBJ2-7; TRBD2 matches 7 bases. V gave up 7 bases and J gave up 2 bases; unmatched junction bases: 8. This CDR3 contains 13 residues. Germline V CDR1 and CDR2: DFQATT, SNEGSKA (reference sequence). The CDR3 reads CSVTGGRAYEQYF. CDR3 DNA sequence: TGCAGTGTAACGGGGGGACGTGCCTACGAGCAGTACTTC.